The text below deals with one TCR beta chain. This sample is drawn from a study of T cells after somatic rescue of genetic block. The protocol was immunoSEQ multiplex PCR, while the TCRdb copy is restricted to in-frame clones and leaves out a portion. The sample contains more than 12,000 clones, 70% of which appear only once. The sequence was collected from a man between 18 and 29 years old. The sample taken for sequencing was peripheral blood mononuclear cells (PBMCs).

The CDR3 region is CASSLTPGQPQHF. The DNA for the CDR3 is TGTGCCAGCAGCTTAACACCGGGGCAGCCCCAGCATTTT. The chain recombines TRBV7-3 with TRBJ1-5; no firm D call. Trimming removed 0 bases from V and 7 bases from J, with 7 bases in between. CDR1 and CDR2 (germline): SGHTA, FQGTGA. CDR3 size: 13 residues.